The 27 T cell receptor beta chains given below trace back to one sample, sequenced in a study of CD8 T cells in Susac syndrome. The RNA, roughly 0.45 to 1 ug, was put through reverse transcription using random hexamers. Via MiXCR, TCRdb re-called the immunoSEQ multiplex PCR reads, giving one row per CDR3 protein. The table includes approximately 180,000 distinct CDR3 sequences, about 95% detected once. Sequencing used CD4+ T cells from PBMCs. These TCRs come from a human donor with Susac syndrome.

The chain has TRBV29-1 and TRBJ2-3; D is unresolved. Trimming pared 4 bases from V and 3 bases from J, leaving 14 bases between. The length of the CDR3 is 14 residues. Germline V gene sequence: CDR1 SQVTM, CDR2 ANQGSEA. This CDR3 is CSVVPLLKTDTQYF. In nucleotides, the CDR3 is TGCAGCGTTGTTCCCCTCCTTAAAACAGATACGCAGTATTTT.

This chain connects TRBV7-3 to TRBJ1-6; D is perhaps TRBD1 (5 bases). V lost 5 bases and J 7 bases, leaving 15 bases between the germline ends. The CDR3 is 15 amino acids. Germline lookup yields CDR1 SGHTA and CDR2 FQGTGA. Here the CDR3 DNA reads TGTGCCAGCAGCCCCTCCGGGACTGAGAATTCACCCCTCCACTTT. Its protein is CASSPSGTENSPLHF.

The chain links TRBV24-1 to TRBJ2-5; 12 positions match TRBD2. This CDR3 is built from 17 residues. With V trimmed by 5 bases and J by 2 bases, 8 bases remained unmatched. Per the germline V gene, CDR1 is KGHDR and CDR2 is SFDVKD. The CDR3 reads CATSAGRLAGEQETQYF. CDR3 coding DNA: TGTGCCACCAGTGCGGGTAGACTAGCGGGAGAGCAAGAGACCCAGTACTTC.

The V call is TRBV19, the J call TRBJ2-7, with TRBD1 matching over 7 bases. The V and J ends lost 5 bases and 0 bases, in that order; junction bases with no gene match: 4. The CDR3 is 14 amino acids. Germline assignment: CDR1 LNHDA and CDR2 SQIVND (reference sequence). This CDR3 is CASSARDSSYEQYF. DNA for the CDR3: TGTGCCAGTAGTGCACGGGACAGCTCCTACGAGCAGTACTTC.

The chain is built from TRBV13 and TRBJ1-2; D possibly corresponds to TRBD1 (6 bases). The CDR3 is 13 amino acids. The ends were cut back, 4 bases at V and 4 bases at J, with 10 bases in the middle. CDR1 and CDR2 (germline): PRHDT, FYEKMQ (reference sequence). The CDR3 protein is CASSSLQGYGYTF. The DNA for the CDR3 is TGTGCCAGCAGCTCCTTACAGGGCTATGGCTACACCTTC.

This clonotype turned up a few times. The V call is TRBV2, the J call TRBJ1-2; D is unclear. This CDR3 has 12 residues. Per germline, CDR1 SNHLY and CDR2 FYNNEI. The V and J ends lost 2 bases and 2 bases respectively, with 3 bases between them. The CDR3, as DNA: TGTGCCAGCAGTGAACAGAACTATGGCTACACCTTC. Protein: CASSEQNYGYTF.

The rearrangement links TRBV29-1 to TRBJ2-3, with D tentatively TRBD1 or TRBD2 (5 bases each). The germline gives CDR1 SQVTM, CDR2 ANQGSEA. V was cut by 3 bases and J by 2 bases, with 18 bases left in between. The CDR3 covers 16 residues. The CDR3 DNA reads TGCAGCGTTGAGGCTGGGGGAGCCGGGGACACAGATACGCAGTATTTT. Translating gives CSVEAGGAGDTDTQYF.

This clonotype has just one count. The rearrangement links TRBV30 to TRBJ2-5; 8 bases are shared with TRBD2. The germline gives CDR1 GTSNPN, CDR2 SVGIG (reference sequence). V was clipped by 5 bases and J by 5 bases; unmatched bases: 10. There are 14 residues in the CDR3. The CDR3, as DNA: TGTGCCTGGGGCCCGCGGGGGGTATGGGAGACCCAGTACTTC. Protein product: CAWGPRGVWETQYF.

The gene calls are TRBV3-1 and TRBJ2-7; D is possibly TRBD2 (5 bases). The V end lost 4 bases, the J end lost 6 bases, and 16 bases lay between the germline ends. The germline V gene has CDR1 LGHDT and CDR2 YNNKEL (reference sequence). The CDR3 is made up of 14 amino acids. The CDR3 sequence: CASSPPEVRGEQYF. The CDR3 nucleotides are TGTGCCAGCAGCCCCCCGGAGGTTCGCGGCGAGCAGTACTTC.

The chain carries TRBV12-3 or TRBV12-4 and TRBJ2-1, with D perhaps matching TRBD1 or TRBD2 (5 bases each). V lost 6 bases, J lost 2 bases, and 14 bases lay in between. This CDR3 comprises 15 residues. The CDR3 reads CASRIGTPAYNEQFF. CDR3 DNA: TGTGCCAGCAGAATTGGGACGCCAGCCTACAATGAGCAGTTCTTC.

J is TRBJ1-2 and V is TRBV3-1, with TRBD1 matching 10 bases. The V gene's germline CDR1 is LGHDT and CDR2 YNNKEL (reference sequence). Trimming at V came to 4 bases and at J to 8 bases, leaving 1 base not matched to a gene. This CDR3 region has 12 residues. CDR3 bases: TGTGCCAGCAGCCCGGGACAGGGGGGCTACACCTTC. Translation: CASSPGQGGYTF.

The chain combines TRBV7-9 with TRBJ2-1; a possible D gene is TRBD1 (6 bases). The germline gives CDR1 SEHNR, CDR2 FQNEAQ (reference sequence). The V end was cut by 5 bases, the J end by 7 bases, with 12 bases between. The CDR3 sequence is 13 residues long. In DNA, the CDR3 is TGTGCCAGCAGCCTTTTTCAGGGGAATGAGCAGTTCTTC. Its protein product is CASSLFQGNEQFF.

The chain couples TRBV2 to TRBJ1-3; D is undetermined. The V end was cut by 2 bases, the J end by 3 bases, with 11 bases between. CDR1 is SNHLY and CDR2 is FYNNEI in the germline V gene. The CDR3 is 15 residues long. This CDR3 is CASSESWLSGNTIYF. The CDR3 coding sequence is TGTGCCAGCAGTGAAAGTTGGCTGAGTGGAAACACCATATATTTT.

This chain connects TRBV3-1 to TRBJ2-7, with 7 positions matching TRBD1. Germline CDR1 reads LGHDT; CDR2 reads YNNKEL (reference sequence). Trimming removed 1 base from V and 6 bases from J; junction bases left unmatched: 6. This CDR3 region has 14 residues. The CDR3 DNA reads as TGTGCCAGCAGCCAAGGAACAGGGGCCGGCGAGCAGTACTTC. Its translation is CASSQGTGAGEQYF.

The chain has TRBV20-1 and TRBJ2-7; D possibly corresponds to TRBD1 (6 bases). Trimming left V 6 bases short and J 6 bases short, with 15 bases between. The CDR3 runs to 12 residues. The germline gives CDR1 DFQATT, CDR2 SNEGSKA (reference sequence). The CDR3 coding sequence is TGCAGTGCCACAGGGATGCCGGGCGAGCAGTACTTC. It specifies CSATGMPGEQYF.

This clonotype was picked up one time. CDR3 in amino acids: CATSRDPIATNEKLFF. CDR3 nucleotides: TGTGCCACCAGCAGAGATCCAATTGCAACTAATGAAAAACTGTTTTTT. The chain joins TRBV15 to TRBJ1-4; no reliable D call. CDR3 length: 16 amino acids. Per the germline V gene, CDR1 is LNHNV and CDR2 is YYDKDF (reference sequence). The germline V and J ends were trimmed by 0 bases and 0 bases, with 8 bases remaining between them.

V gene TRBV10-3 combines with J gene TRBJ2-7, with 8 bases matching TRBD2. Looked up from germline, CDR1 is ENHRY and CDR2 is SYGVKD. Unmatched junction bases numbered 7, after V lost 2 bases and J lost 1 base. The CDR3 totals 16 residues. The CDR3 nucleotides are TGTGCCATCAGTGAGCTGGGTCGGGGGGGTTCCTACGAGCAGTACTTC. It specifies CAISELGRGGSYEQYF.

The CDR3 DNA reads as TGCAGCGTTGAAGTGGGGGGGAACACTGAAGCTTTCTTT. This encodes CSVEVGGNTEAFF. This chain links TRBV29-1 with TRBJ1-1; possible D gene TRBD1, 5 bases. The V end was cut by 1 base, the J end by 1 base, with 7 bases between. The germline CDR1 and CDR2 sequences are SQVTM and ANQGSEA. The CDR3 is made up of 13 amino acids. Full variable domain (outside the CDR3, taken from reference TRBV29-1 and TRBJ1-1): SAVISQKPSRDICQRGTSLTIQCQVDSQVTMMFWYRQQPGQSLTLIATANQGSEATYESGFVIDKFPISRPNLTFSTLTVSNMSPEDSSIYLCSVEVGGNTEAFFGQGTRLTVV.

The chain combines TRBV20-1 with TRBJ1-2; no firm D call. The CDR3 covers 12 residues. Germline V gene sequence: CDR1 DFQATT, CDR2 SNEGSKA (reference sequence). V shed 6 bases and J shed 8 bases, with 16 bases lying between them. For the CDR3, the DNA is TGCAGTGCCCTTTCTGGGTTCTCGGGCTACACCTTC. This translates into CSALSGFSGYTF.

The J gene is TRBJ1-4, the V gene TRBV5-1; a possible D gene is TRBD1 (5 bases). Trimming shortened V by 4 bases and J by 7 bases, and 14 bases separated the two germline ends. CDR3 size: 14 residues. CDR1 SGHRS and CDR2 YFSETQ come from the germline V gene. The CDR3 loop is CASSRDPGGEKLFF. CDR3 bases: TGCGCCAGCAGCAGGGACCCGGGTGGTGAAAAACTGTTTTTT.

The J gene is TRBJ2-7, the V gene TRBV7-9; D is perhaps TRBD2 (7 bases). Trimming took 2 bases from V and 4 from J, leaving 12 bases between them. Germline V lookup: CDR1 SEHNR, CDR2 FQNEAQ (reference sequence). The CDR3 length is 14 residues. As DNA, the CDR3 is TGTGCCAGCAGCTTACGCGGGGGCGGGTACGAGCAGTACTTC. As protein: CASSLRGGGYEQYF.

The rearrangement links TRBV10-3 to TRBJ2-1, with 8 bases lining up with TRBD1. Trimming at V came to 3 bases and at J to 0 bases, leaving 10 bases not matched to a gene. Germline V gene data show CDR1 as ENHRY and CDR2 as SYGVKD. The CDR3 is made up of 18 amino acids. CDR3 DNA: TGTGCCATCAGTGAACCAAGGGGACAGGTGAGCTCCTACAATGAGCAGTTCTTC. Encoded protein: CAISEPRGQVSSYNEQFF.

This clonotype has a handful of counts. In DNA form, the CDR3 reads TGTGCCAGCAGTCAAGACAGGGGGCTCTACGAGCAGTACTTC. Translated: CASSQDRGLYEQYF. The rearrangement links TRBV28 to TRBJ2-7, with TRBD1 identical over 10 bases. CDR1 and CDR2 from the germline V gene are MDHEN and SYDVKM. J was trimmed by 3 bases and V by 5 bases; bases with no gene match: 4. There are 14 residues in the CDR3.

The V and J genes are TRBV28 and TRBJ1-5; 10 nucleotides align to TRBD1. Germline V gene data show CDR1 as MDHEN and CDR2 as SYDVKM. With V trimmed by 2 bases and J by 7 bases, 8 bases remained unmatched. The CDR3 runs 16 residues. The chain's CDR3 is CASSLGLGTGAQPQHF. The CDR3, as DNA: TGTGCCAGCAGTTTAGGCCTGGGGACAGGGGCACAGCCCCAGCATTTT.

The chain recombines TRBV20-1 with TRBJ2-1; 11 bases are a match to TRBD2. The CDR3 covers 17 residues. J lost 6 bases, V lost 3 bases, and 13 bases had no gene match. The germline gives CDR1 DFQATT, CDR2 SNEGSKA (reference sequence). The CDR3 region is CSARILAGGQVRNEQFF. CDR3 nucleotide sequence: TGCAGTGCTAGGATCTTAGCGGGGGGGCAAGTCCGCAATGAGCAGTTCTTC.

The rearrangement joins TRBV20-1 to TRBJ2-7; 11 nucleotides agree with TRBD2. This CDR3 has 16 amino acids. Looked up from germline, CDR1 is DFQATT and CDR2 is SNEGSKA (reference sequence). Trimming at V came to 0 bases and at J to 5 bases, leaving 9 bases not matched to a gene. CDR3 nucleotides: TGCAGTGCTAGAGAAGGTGGTAGCGGGAGGGCCCACGAGCAGTACTTC. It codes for CSAREGGSGRAHEQYF.

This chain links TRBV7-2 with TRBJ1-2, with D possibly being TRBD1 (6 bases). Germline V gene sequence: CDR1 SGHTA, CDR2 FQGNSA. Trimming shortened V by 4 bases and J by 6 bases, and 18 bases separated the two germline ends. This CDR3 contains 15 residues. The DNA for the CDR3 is TGTGCCAGCAGCTGGAAAGTCGGGACAATCGATGGCTACACCTTC. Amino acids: CASSWKVGTIDGYTF.